The 8 T cell receptor beta chains in this list originate from one sample, sequenced in a study of chemoradiotherapy in HPV16-positive cancers. This table comes from immunoSEQ multiplex PCR, and its TCRdb copy is limited to in-frame clones, with some not included. The sample has some 29,000 clones; 93% are singletons. The sample here was blood, taken from a patient who underwent chemoradiotherapy. These receptors were collected from a human donor with HPV-associated anogenital cancer.

This rearrangement joins TRBV2 to TRBJ1-5, with TRBD1 identical over 7 bases. J lost 1 base, V lost 4 bases, and 7 bases had no gene match. The CDR3 contains 16 residues. Germline loops: CDR1 SNHLY, CDR2 FYNNEI. For the CDR3, the DNA is TGTGCCAGCAGTGGAGGGGGCGGCTTAAGCAATCAGCCCCAGCATTTT. This gives the protein CASSGGGGLSNQPQHF.

The chain links TRBV27 to TRBJ2-1; possible D gene TRBD1, 6 bases. The CDR3 runs 16 residues. V gave up 5 bases and J gave up 8 bases, with 22 bases separating them. Germline V gives CDR1 MNHEY, CDR2 SMNVEV (reference sequence). CDR3 protein: CASSLMTGLGWDEQFF. The CDR3 coding sequence is TGTGCCAGCAGTCTCATGACAGGCTTAGGATGGGATGAGCAGTTCTTC.

The chain couples TRBV7-6 to TRBJ2-5, with D perhaps TRBD1 (6 bases). The CDR3 totals 17 residues. Germline CDR1 SGHVS, CDR2 FNYEAQ. The ends were cut back, 5 bases at V and 5 bases at J, with 24 bases in the middle. CDR3 loop: CASSHQGWGHLLETQYF. In nucleotides, the CDR3 is TGTGCCAGCAGCCATCAGGGGTGGGGACACCTTCTGGAGACCCAGTACTTC.

V and J are TRBV29-1 and TRBJ2-7; 11 nucleotides match TRBD1. J gave up 2 bases and V 4 bases, and 1 base lay outside the gene matches. The germline CDR1 and CDR2 sequences are SQVTM and ANQGSEA. This CDR3 is 13 amino acids long. The CDR3 DNA follows: TGCAGCGTTGGGGGACAGGGGGCCTACGAGCAGTACTTC. This codes for CSVGGQGAYEQYF.

This clone was detected once. The chain links TRBV11-2 to TRBJ2-3; TRBD1 is a possible D gene (6 bases). Germline V gene lookup returns CDR1 SGHAT and CDR2 FQNNGV. The CDR3 consists of 15 residues. V dropped 5 bases and J dropped 9 bases, with 21 bases sitting between them. DNA for the CDR3: TGTGCCAGCAGCCCAGCCCGGACAGCCCAGCCCACGCAGTATTTT. The encoded protein is CASSPARTAQPTQYF.

The chain links TRBV6-6 to TRBJ2-7; no firm D call. The CDR3 extends over 14 amino acids. V was trimmed by 0 bases and J by 0 bases, leaving 6 bases between them. CDR1 and CDR2 (germline): MNHNY, SVGAGI (reference sequence). CDR3 in DNA: TGTGCCAGCAGTTACTCGAGTAGCTCCTACGAGCAGTACTTC. Amino acids: CASSYSSSSYEQYF.

The genes are TRBV6-4 and TRBJ2-3, with no clear D. This CDR3 is built from 16 residues. Trimming left V 6 bases short and J 4 bases short, with 20 bases between. Germline CDR1 and CDR2: MRHNA and SNTAGT. The CDR3: CASSNPVRCGPDTQYF. The CDR3 coding sequence is TGTGCCAGCAGCAACCCCGTTCGCTGTGGCCCAGATACGCAGTATTTT.

The chain links TRBV18 to TRBJ2-7; 7 nucleotides line up with TRBD1. V shed 3 bases, J shed 4 bases, and the junction held 3 bases outside the gene matches. The CDR3 is 13 amino acids. Germline loops: CDR1 KGHSH, CDR2 LQKENI. The CDR3 nucleotides read TGTGCCAGCTCACCCACGACAGGGTACGAGCAGTACTTC. Its protein product is CASSPTTGYEQYF. Full variable domain (outside the CDR3, taken from reference TRBV18 and TRBJ2-7): NAGVMQNPRHLVRRRGQEARLRCSPMKGHSHVYWYRQLPEEGLKFMVYLQKENIIDESGMPKERFSAEFPKEGPSILRIQQVVRGDSAAYFCASSPTTGYEQYFGPGTRLTVT.